The clone carrying this TCR beta chain was detected many times. The time point denotes: before trial treatment. Each patient who was eligible had an advanced solid tumor with no tumor-infiltrating lymphocytes. First-strand cDNA relied on TRAV- and TRBV-specific primers spanning alpha and beta chains. Over roughly 19 PCR cycles, TCRs were amplified from a constant-region primer and V-primer adapter. TCRdb used MiXCR to reprocess the reads, holding one entry per CDR3 protein. In the table there are 65,000 to 100,000 distinct CDR3 sequences, roughly 19% of which are singletons. The data belong to a study of low-dose radiotherapy and immunotherapy resistance in tumors. The wider study: Cohort 1 patients were irradiated with 0.5 Gy fractions every 2 weeks to 6.5 Gy total. Ipilimumab 1 mg/kg every six weeks, together with nivolumab 240 mg every two weeks, was given intravenously to patients.

Germline V gene sequence: CDR1 SEHNR, CDR2 FQNEAQ (reference sequence). This CDR3 region has 14 residues. The V gene end was trimmed by 5 bases and the J gene end by 4 bases; junction bases not matched to a gene: 4. This chain connects TRBV7-9 to TRBJ1-4; the match to TRBD1 covers 7 bases. Source: PBMCs, taken before treatment. The TCR originated in a male donor with prostate cancer. This chain's CDR3 is CASSTGTVNEKLFF. As DNA, the CDR3 is TGTGCCAGCAGCACCGGGACAGTTAATGAAAAACTGTTTTTT.